These 16 T cell receptor beta chains originate from one sample sequenced in a study of glioma-infiltrating T cells after dendritic cell vaccination (dated by TCRdb to between 2015 and 2016). Library creation used the immunoSEQ multiplex PCR assay. The source is immuneACCESS, and TCRdb retained only in-frame sequences with V and J called. Part of the clones is not carried over; for the studies checked, unresolved V genes explain less than half of this, and the remainder is unexplained. In all, the sample holds roughly 80,000 clones, and around 86% of those were seen once. The ten largest clonotypes hold approximately 2.4% of the sample. The meaning of the sample's time point label: after dendritic cell vaccination, including at tumor progression/relapse. Sequencing was performed on blood, taken after dendritic cell vaccination. These receptors came from a human donor with glioblastoma.

CDR3 protein: CSAKQVEVQYF. The CDR3 DNA sequence: TGCAGTGCTAAACAGGTTGAAGTTCAGTACTTC. V and J are TRBV20-1 and TRBJ2-4; tentative D call: TRBD1 (5 bases). Germline CDR1 is DFQATT and CDR2 is SNEGSKA (reference sequence). V lost 4 bases to trimming and J lost 11 bases, with 12 bases between them. The length of the CDR3 is 11 residues.

This clone showed up just a few times. The gene calls are TRBV5-4 and TRBJ2-3; D perhaps matches TRBD2 (5 bases). Trimming cost V 0 bases and J 0 bases, with 14 bases left between them. The germline gives CDR1 SGHNT, CDR2 YYREEE (reference sequence). CDR3 size: 17 residues. CDR3 in amino acids: CASSLAPSTASTDTQYF. Written as DNA, the CDR3 is TGTGCCAGCAGCTTGGCCCCTAGCACCGCTAGCACAGATACGCAGTATTTT.

The rearrangement joins TRBV11-3 to TRBJ2-2; no reliable D call. Germline CDR1 and CDR2: SGHNT and YENEEA. The length of the CDR3 is 12 residues. With 5 bases removed from V and 6 bases from J, the gap between germline ends came to 7 bases. CDR3 in DNA: TGTGCCAGCAGCCCCCGTTCCGGGGAGCTGTTTTTT. This encodes CASSPRSGELFF.

This chain joins TRBV27 and TRBJ2-3; no clear D. Germline V gene data show CDR1 as MNHEY and CDR2 as SMNVEV (reference sequence). V gave up 6 bases and J gave up 0 bases, with 13 bases separating them. The CDR3 loop spans 15 amino acids. The chain's CDR3 is CASSSIPSSTDTQYF. The CDR3 bases are TGTGCCAGCAGCTCTATCCCGTCTAGCACAGATACGCAGTATTTT.

The chain recombines TRBV11-2 with TRBJ2-7, with D maybe TRBD1 (7 bases). Per germline, CDR1 SGHAT and CDR2 FQNNGV. There are 17 residues in the CDR3. The germline V and J ends were trimmed by 2 bases and 3 bases, with 20 bases remaining between them. The CDR3: CASSLPRGGGRVYEQYF. In DNA form, the CDR3 reads TGTGCCAGCAGCTTACCCCGAGGAGGGGGCAGGGTCTACGAGCAGTACTTC.

As concerns this clone: An end of the junction differs from the germline gene, which may be a read error. The V gene is TRBV2, the J gene TRBJ1-1, with D perhaps matching TRBD1 (6 bases). In germline, CDR1 is SNHLY, CDR2 FYNNEI. This CDR3 has 15 amino acids. In DNA, the CDR3 is TGTGCCAGCCATGGAGCGGGGACACTGAAAACTGAAGCTTTCTTT. Translating it yields CASHGAGTLKTEAFF. Full variable domain (outside the CDR3, taken from reference TRBV2 and TRBJ1-1): EPEVTQTPSHQVTQMGQEVILRCVPISNHLYFYWYRQILGQKVEFLVSFYNNEISEKSEIFDDQFSVERPDGSNFTLKIRSTKLEDSAMYFCASHGAGTLKTEAFFGQGTRLTVV.

This chain uses TRBV5-1 with TRBJ1-4, with D possibly being TRBD1 (5 bases). Germline V gene lookup returns CDR1 SGHRS and CDR2 YFSETQ. The CDR3 consists of 15 residues. V was shortened by 3 bases and J by 3 bases, with 12 bases between the two germline ends. CDR3 amino acids: CASSYQGVANEKLFF. The DNA of the CDR3 is TGCGCCAGCAGCTACCAAGGGGTGGCTAATGAAAAACTGTTTTTT.

In its sample, this clone was seen a few times. The V call is TRBV19, the J call TRBJ1-5; no clear D gene. The CDR3 is made up of 14 amino acids. Per germline, CDR1 LNHDA and CDR2 SQIVND (reference sequence). Trimming removed 0 bases at V and 3 bases at J, with 6 bases between. The CDR3 DNA follows: TGTGCCAGTAGTATAGAAGACATCAATCAGCCCCAGCATTTT. Protein: CASSIEDINQPQHF.

The J gene is TRBJ2-1, the V gene TRBV5-1, with D possibly being TRBD2 (7 bases). The length of the CDR3 is 15 residues. CDR1 SGHRS and CDR2 YFSETQ come from the germline V gene. The V end was cut by 0 bases, the J end by 2 bases, with 9 bases between. The CDR3 region has the DNA TGCGCCAGCAGCTTGGCGGGGGGCACCTACAATGAGCAGTTCTTC. The encoded protein is CASSLAGGTYNEQFF. Full variable domain (outside the CDR3, taken from reference TRBV5-1 and TRBJ2-1): KAGVTQTPRYLIKTRGQQVTLSCSPISGHRSVSWYQQTPGQGLQFLFEYFSETQRNKGNFPGRFSGRQFSNSRSEMNVSTLELGDSALYLCASSLAGGTYNEQFFGPGTRLTVL.

The chain carries TRBV6-1 and TRBJ1-6; D gene ambiguous. V dropped 0 bases and J dropped 9 bases, with 9 bases sitting between them. There are 14 residues in the CDR3. Germline CDR1 is MNHNS and CDR2 is SASEGT. The CDR3: CASSEARMSSPLHF. CDR3 bases: TGTGCCAGCAGTGAAGCACGCATGAGTTCACCCCTCCACTTT.

The genes are TRBV6-1 and TRBJ1-2; D is uncertain. This CDR3 spans 12 amino acids. V lost 2 bases to trimming and J lost 4 bases, with 5 bases between them. CDR1 and CDR2 (germline): MNHNS, SASEGT. The CDR3 loop is CASSERSYGYTF. DNA for the CDR3: TGTGCCAGCAGTGAACGGTCCTATGGCTACACCTTC.

V and J are TRBV10-3 and TRBJ2-6; 8 bases map to TRBD2. The CDR3 consists of 17 residues. CDR1 ENHRY and CDR2 SYGVKD come from the germline V gene. Trimming took 10 bases from V and 2 from J; bases not matched to a gene: 13. In DNA, the CDR3 is TGTGCCACCACCGAGAACGGGAGGGTGACTGGGGCCAACGTCCTGACTTTC. It is translated as CATTENGRVTGANVLTF.

This clone has only one observation. Compared with germline, one end of the junction differs, possibly owing to a read error. V is TRBV7-7 and J is TRBJ2-3; D remains ambiguous. The germline V gene encodes CDR1 SSHAT and CDR2 FNYEAQ (reference sequence). CDR3 size: 13 residues. The CDR3 protein is CASSLDLADTQYF. The CDR3 DNA follows: TGTGCTAGCAGCTTAGACTTAGCAGATACGCAGTATTTT.

V gene TRBV5-5 combines with J gene TRBJ1-1; 10 bases match TRBD1. The junction had 13 bases not matched to a gene; V was cut back by 2 bases and J by 0 bases. The CDR3 length is 19 residues. Germline lookup yields CDR1 SGHKS and CDR2 YYEKEE (reference sequence). The CDR3: CASSFTGQGYLTMNTEAFF. The CDR3 nucleotides read TGTGCCAGCAGCTTTACGGGACAGGGGTATTTAACAATGAACACTGAAGCTTTCTTT.

The chain uses TRBV7-6 and TRBJ2-5; D is perhaps TRBD2 (6 bases). Germline loops: CDR1 SGHVS, CDR2 FNYEAQ. Trimming shortened V by 0 bases and J by 4 bases, and 6 bases separated the two germline ends. The CDR3 spans 13 residues. DNA of the CDR3: TGTGCCAGCAGCTTAGCAGCGGGAGAGACCCAGTACTTC. Translation gives CASSLAAGETQYF.

This chain uses TRBV5-1 with TRBJ2-7, with 8 bases matching TRBD1. Germline CDR1 and CDR2: SGHRS and YFSETQ. The CDR3 covers 16 residues. The V segment lost 1 base and the J segment 2 bases; nucleotides outside the gene matches: 8. CDR3: CASSLKDREPTYEQYF. CDR3 nucleotides: TGCGCCAGCAGCTTGAAGGACAGGGAACCCACCTACGAGCAGTACTTC.